The 9 T cell receptor beta chains presented below share a single source sample, sequenced in a study of early stage breast cancer tumors. The table came from immunoSEQ multiplex PCR; TCRdb's copy has only in-frame clones and leaves some out. The table has some 8,000 clones, 60% to 80% seen once. Source material: normal breast tissue next to the tumor. The receptors stem from a person aged 55 to 75 with breast cancer.

V gene TRBV25-1 combines with J gene TRBJ1-3, with 7 positions matching TRBD1. The germline CDR1 and CDR2 sequences are MGHDK and SYGVNS. Trimming removed 1 base from V and 3 bases from J; junction bases left unmatched: 6. The CDR3 spans 16 residues. The CDR3 reads CASSEWGQTGGNTIYF. The DNA for the CDR3 is TGTGCCAGCAGTGAATGGGGACAGACTGGTGGAAACACCATATATTTT.

This clone appeared a few times. The gene calls are TRBV27 and TRBJ2-7, with D hard to call. V lost 3 bases and J 3 bases, leaving 6 bases between the germline ends. Germline lookup yields CDR1 MNHEY and CDR2 SMNVEV (reference sequence). The CDR3 length is 12 residues. The CDR3 loop reads CASSFPGYEQYF. CDR3 nucleotide sequence: TGTGCCAGCAGTTTCCCCGGCTACGAGCAGTACTTC.

This sequence joins TRBV7-2 and TRBJ1-2; no reliable D call. The CDR3 runs 11 residues. The V end was cut by 5 bases, the J end by 11 bases, with 12 bases between. Germline V gives CDR1 SGHTA, CDR2 FQGNSA. As DNA, the CDR3 is TGTGCCAGCAGCCAGACGGGGAGGTACACCTTC. Translation: CASSQTGRYTF.

V usage is TRBV6-5 and J usage is TRBJ1-3; D ambiguous. The V end was cut by 2 bases, the J end by 2 bases, with 7 bases between. The CDR3 totals 14 residues. The V gene's germline CDR1 is MNHEY and CDR2 SVGAGI. The CDR3: CASSYRNTGNTIYF. In DNA form, the CDR3 reads TGTGCCAGCAGTTACCGCAATACTGGAAACACCATATATTTT.

The genes are TRBV11-2 and TRBJ2-3; D is possibly TRBD2 (5 bases). The CDR3 extends over 15 amino acids. Trimming removed 2 bases from V and 0 bases from J, with 9 bases in between. Germline V gene data show CDR1 as SGHAT and CDR2 as FQNNGV. The CDR3 reads CASSLTGRSTDTQYF. CDR3 sequence (DNA): TGTGCCAGCAGCTTAACGGGGAGAAGCACAGATACGCAGTATTTT.

A single count supports this clone. This chain connects TRBV9 to TRBJ2-2; a possible D gene is TRBD2 (6 bases). V lost 4 bases and J 4 bases, leaving 14 bases between the germline ends. Germline V gene sequence: CDR1 SGDLS, CDR2 YYNGEE. The CDR3 runs 15 residues. CDR3: CASSPSSGPTGELFF. The CDR3 DNA is TGTGCCAGCAGCCCTAGTAGCGGTCCCACCGGGGAGCTGTTTTTT.

This chain links TRBV6-5 with TRBJ2-2; a possible D gene is TRBD2 (6 bases). CDR1 MNHEY and CDR2 SVGAGI come from the germline V gene. V lost 6 bases, J lost 2 bases, and 10 bases lay in between. The CDR3 covers 14 residues. CDR3 protein: CASRLAANTGELFF. The CDR3 nucleotides are TGTGCCAGCAGACTAGCCGCCAACACCGGGGAGCTGTTTTTT.

This chain uses TRBV19 with TRBJ2-1, with 12 positions matching TRBD2. CDR3 length: 16 amino acids. Trimming cost V 1 base and J 7 bases; bases outside gene matches: 5. Germline V gene lookup returns CDR1 LNHDA and CDR2 SQIVND (reference sequence). CDR3 sequence (DNA): TGTGCCAGTAGTATAGTCCTAGCGGGAGGGCCAAATGAGCAGTTCTTC. Encoded protein: CASSIVLAGGPNEQFF.

This chain links TRBV2 with TRBJ2-7, with D maybe TRBD2 (6 bases). Germline lookup yields CDR1 SNHLY and CDR2 FYNNEI. V dropped 3 bases and J dropped 0 bases, with 12 bases sitting between them. The CDR3 covers 15 residues. The DNA of the CDR3 is TGTGCCAGCAGTGAGTCTAGCGTGCCCTCCTACGAGCAGTACTTC. Translated: CASSESSVPSYEQYF. The full variable domain, completed using reference TRBV2 and TRBJ2-7, is EPEVTQTPSHQVTQMGQEVILRCVPISNHLYFYWYRQILGQKVEFLVSFYNNEISEKSEIFDDQFSVERPDGSNFTLKIRSTKLEDSAMYFCASSESSVPSYEQYFGPGTRLTVT.